These T cell receptor beta chains were read from a single sample in a study of blood T cell repertoires in COVID-19. Profiling relied on immunoSEQ multiplex PCR, and the TCRdb table lists in-frame clones only, not all of them. The sample carries under 95,000 clones, roughly 90% recorded once. The sequencing input was peripheral blood. These receptor sequences come from a woman over 75 with acute or convalescent COVID-19. The CDR3 runs from the conserved cysteine through the conserved F or W. Fields, in order: J gene, V gene, D gene, clone size, CDR3 DNA, CDR3 protein. A D gene is named only where the DNA matches it firmly. Size values are once, few and many counts, or a class for expanded clones, and some rows have none.

j_gene: TRBJ2-2
v_gene: TRBV24-1
d_gene: TRBD1
abundance: -
CDR3nt: TGTGCCACCAACAGGGGGGTGACCGGGGAGCTGTTTTTT
CDR3aa: CATNRGVTGELFF

j_gene: TRBJ1-2
v_gene: TRBV7-9
d_gene: -
abundance: -
CDR3nt: TGTGCCAGTGGTCGTGCAGGATCCTATGGCTACACCTTC
CDR3aa: CASGRAGSYGYTF

j_gene: TRBJ1-1
v_gene: TRBV5-1
d_gene: -
abundance: once
CDR3nt: TGCGCCAGCAGCTTGGGATTTTGGGGGCAGGAGAACACTGAAGCTTTCTTT
CDR3aa: CASSLGFWGQENTEAFF

j_gene: TRBJ2-2
v_gene: TRBV5-6
d_gene: TRBD1
abundance: once
CDR3nt: TGTGCCAGCAGCCTGCAGACAGGGCGACCCACCGGGGAGCTGTTTTTT
CDR3aa: CASSLQTGRPTGELFF

j_gene: TRBJ2-7
v_gene: TRBV28
d_gene: -
abundance: -
CDR3nt: TGTGCCACCGTCTCCCGGCCATGGAGCTACGAGCAGTACTTC
CDR3aa: CATVSRPWSYEQYF

j_gene: TRBJ2-3
v_gene: TRBV7-9
d_gene: TRBD1
abundance: -
CDR3nt: TGTGCCAGCAGCCCGGGACAGGCCCTTTTGGATACGCAGTATTTT
CDR3aa: CASSPGQALLDTQYF

j_gene: TRBJ2-1
v_gene: TRBV7-8
d_gene: -
abundance: once
CDR3nt: TGTGCCACCTCCCCGGAAGCGGCCGGTGAGCAGTTCTTC
CDR3aa: CATSPEAAGEQFF

j_gene: TRBJ2-7
v_gene: TRBV5-1
d_gene: -
abundance: -
CDR3nt: TGCGCCAGCAGCGCACAGGGTAACGAGCAGTACTTC
CDR3aa: CASSAQGNEQYF

j_gene: TRBJ2-2
v_gene: TRBV29-1
d_gene: -
abundance: -
CDR3nt: TGCAGCGTTGAAGAACGGGCCGGGGAGCTGTTTTTT
CDR3aa: CSVEERAGELFF

j_gene: TRBJ1-2
v_gene: TRBV2
d_gene: TRBD1
abundance: -
CDR3nt: TGTGCCAGCCTGGGTTTTTCAGGGGGCGGCTACACCTTC
CDR3aa: CASLGFSGGGYTF

j_gene: TRBJ2-5
v_gene: TRBV5-8
d_gene: TRBD2
abundance: -
CDR3nt: TGTGCCAGCAGCTTGGTTGCTAGCGGGGGTCAAGAGACCCAGTACTTC
CDR3aa: CASSLVASGGQETQYF

j_gene: TRBJ1-1
v_gene: TRBV9
d_gene: TRBD1
abundance: -
CDR3nt: TGTGCCAGCAGCGTAAAGGCTGCAGGGGGCACTGAAGCTTTCTTT
CDR3aa: CASSVKAAGGTEAFF

j_gene: TRBJ2-2
v_gene: TRBV27
d_gene: -
abundance: -
CDR3nt: TGTGCCAGCAGTTTATCGGGACACGATGGGAACACCGGGGAGCTGTTTTTT
CDR3aa: CASSLSGHDGNTGELFF

j_gene: TRBJ2-7
v_gene: TRBV20-1
d_gene: -
abundance: -
CDR3nt: TGCAGTGCTAGAGGGAGGAGGGAGCAGTACTTC
CDR3aa: CSARGRREQYF

j_gene: TRBJ1-1
v_gene: TRBV18
d_gene: -
abundance: -
CDR3nt: TGTGCCAGCTCACCCCCGGCGGGGGGTAGGGCTGAAGCTTTCTTT
CDR3aa: CASSPPAGGRAEAFF

j_gene: TRBJ2-2
v_gene: TRBV27
d_gene: TRBD2
abundance: -
CDR3nt: TGTGCCAGCAGTTTACGGCTAGCGGGGGCCACCGGGGAGCTGTTTTTT
CDR3aa: CASSLRLAGATGELFF

j_gene: TRBJ2-3
v_gene: TRBV5-1
d_gene: -
abundance: once
CDR3nt: TGCGCCAGCAGCCGATTGGGGGGATCCCTCTCAGATACGCAGTATTTT
CDR3aa: CASSRLGGSLSDTQYF

j_gene: TRBJ1-1
v_gene: TRBV5-6
d_gene: -
abundance: -
CDR3nt: TGTGCCAGCAGCTTAGGACAGACTGTGTTAACTGAAGCTTTCTTT
CDR3aa: CASSLGQTVLTEAFF

j_gene: TRBJ1-1
v_gene: TRBV10-2
d_gene: -
abundance: -
CDR3nt: TGCGCCAGCCGGCCAGGGATGAACACTGAAGCTTTCTTT
CDR3aa: CASRPGMNTEAFF

j_gene: TRBJ2-5
v_gene: TRBV24-1
d_gene: TRBD1
abundance: -
CDR3nt: TGTGCCACCAGTGAATCGGGACAGATGGAGGAGACCCAGTACTTC
CDR3aa: CATSESGQMEETQYF

j_gene: TRBJ1-1
v_gene: TRBV28
d_gene: TRBD1
abundance: -
CDR3nt: TGTGCCAGCAGTCCCCAAAGGGGGCGGGGCACTGAAGCTTTCTTT
CDR3aa: CASSPQRGRGTEAFF

j_gene: TRBJ1-4
v_gene: TRBV19
d_gene: -
abundance: -
CDR3nt: TGTGCCAGTAAGAAGGAGAGGGGGGGTGAAAAACTGTTTTTT
CDR3aa: CASKKERGGEKLFF

j_gene: TRBJ1-6
v_gene: TRBV9
d_gene: -
abundance: once
CDR3nt: TGTGCCAGCAGCTTGGGAGGGTCGCAGGGAAGTTCACCCCTCCACTTT
CDR3aa: CASSLGGSQGSSPLHF

j_gene: TRBJ2-2
v_gene: TRBV5-1
d_gene: -
abundance: -
CDR3nt: TGCGCCAGCACCCTGTGGCAAACCGGGGAGCTGTTTTTT
CDR3aa: CASTLWQTGELFF

j_gene: TRBJ2-5
v_gene: TRBV2
d_gene: -
abundance: -
CDR3nt: TGTGCCAGCAGGGGTGGACACCACCAAGAGACCCAGTACTTC
CDR3aa: CASRGGHHQETQYF

j_gene: TRBJ2-1
v_gene: TRBV5-1
d_gene: -
abundance: -
CDR3nt: TGCGCCAGCAGCAGCCCGGAGAAAGGCGCCTACAATGAGCAGTTCTTC
CDR3aa: CASSSPEKGAYNEQFF

j_gene: TRBJ1-5
v_gene: TRBV10-1
d_gene: -
abundance: once
CDR3nt: TGCGCCAGCAGTGAGTCATGCGGATTACCAATCAAGCCCCAGCATTTT
CDR3aa: CASSESCGLPIKPQHF

j_gene: TRBJ2-7
v_gene: TRBV10-2
d_gene: -
abundance: few
CDR3nt: TGCGCCAGCAGTGGGCCCCCAGGCAAAATCGACTCCTACGAGCAGTACTTC
CDR3aa: CASSGPPGKIDSYEQYF

j_gene: TRBJ1-3
v_gene: TRBV5-1
d_gene: -
abundance: once
CDR3nt: TGCGCCAGCAGCTTGGGAGGCGGAACCCCCGCTGGAAACACCATATATTTT
CDR3aa: CASSLGGGTPAGNTIYF

j_gene: TRBJ2-7
v_gene: TRBV5-1
d_gene: -
abundance: -
CDR3nt: TGCGCCAGCACAAACGGAGGACGCGGGAACGAGCAGTACTTC
CDR3aa: CASTNGGRGNEQYF

j_gene: TRBJ1-1
v_gene: TRBV2
d_gene: TRBD1
abundance: -
CDR3nt: TGTGCCAGCAGCCTACAGGGGTCCAGGGAAGCTTTCTTT
CDR3aa: CASSLQGSREAFF

j_gene: TRBJ1-2
v_gene: TRBV5-1
d_gene: -
abundance: few
CDR3nt: TGCGCCAGCCGTACAAGAGGGATCGACTATGGCTACACCTTC
CDR3aa: CASRTRGIDYGYTF

j_gene: TRBJ2-5
v_gene: TRBV6-5
d_gene: -
abundance: -
CDR3nt: TGTGCCAGCAGGCCCCGGGACTCACGAGAGACCCAGTACTTC
CDR3aa: CASRPRDSRETQYF

j_gene: TRBJ2-6
v_gene: TRBV18
d_gene: TRBD1
abundance: -
CDR3nt: TGTGCCAGCTCACCAACAGGGGTCTCTGGGGCCAACGTCCTGACTTTC
CDR3aa: CASSPTGVSGANVLTF

j_gene: TRBJ2-2
v_gene: TRBV7-9
d_gene: -
abundance: -
CDR3nt: TGTGCCAGCAGCTACGGGACATCCACCGGGGAGCTGTTTTTT
CDR3aa: CASSYGTSTGELFF

j_gene: TRBJ2-3
v_gene: TRBV5-1
d_gene: TRBD2
abundance: few
CDR3nt: TGCGCCAGCCATCCCGGCGGGGGGGCCGCAGATACGCAGTATTTT
CDR3aa: CASHPGGGAADTQYF

j_gene: TRBJ2-1
v_gene: TRBV5-6
d_gene: TRBD2
abundance: -
CDR3nt: TGTGCCAGCAGCTTGGAGAGACTAGCGGGGCACAATGAGCAGTTCTTC
CDR3aa: CASSLERLAGHNEQFF

j_gene: TRBJ1-3
v_gene: TRBV18
d_gene: -
abundance: once
CDR3nt: TGTGCCAGCTCACCACTCCGCGGTGGAAACACCATATATTTT
CDR3aa: CASSPLRGGNTIYF

j_gene: TRBJ2-1
v_gene: TRBV5-1
d_gene: TRBD2
abundance: -
CDR3nt: TGCGCCAGCAGCAGTGGACTAGCGGGGGTCCACAATGAGCAGTTCTTC
CDR3aa: CASSSGLAGVHNEQFF

j_gene: TRBJ1-6
v_gene: TRBV7-2
d_gene: TRBD1
abundance: -
CDR3nt: TGTGCCAGCAGCACGACAGGGTATAATTCACCCCTCCACTTT
CDR3aa: CASSTTGYNSPLHF

j_gene: TRBJ2-1
v_gene: TRBV6-6
d_gene: -
abundance: few
CDR3nt: TGTGCCAGCAGTTACAGCCAGGGCTCCTACAATGAGCAGTTCTTC
CDR3aa: CASSYSQGSYNEQFF

j_gene: TRBJ2-7
v_gene: TRBV2
d_gene: TRBD1
abundance: few
CDR3nt: TGTGCCAGCAGTCGGGACAGGGGCGCCGAGCAGTACTTC
CDR3aa: CASSRDRGAEQYF

j_gene: TRBJ2-7
v_gene: TRBV5-4
d_gene: -
abundance: once
CDR3nt: TGTGCCAGCAGCACTGGAGGGCAGTTTGGATCCTACGAGCAGTACTTC
CDR3aa: CASSTGGQFGSYEQYF